This T cell receptor (beta chain) came from a study of blood T cell repertoires in COVID-19. About the study: Material from acute and convalescent COVID-19 was sourced from the United States, Italy and Spain. Nucleic acid was either cDNA or gDNA, and it came from T cells, B-cell-depleted T cells, or PBMCs.

Clones were read by immunoSEQ multiplex PCR, and TCRdb kept only the in-frame ones, dropping some. The sample shows roughly 230,000 clones, roughly 80% of them seen only once. The sample was peripheral blood. This TCR derives from a woman aged 55 to 70 with active or convalescent COVID-19.

The CDR3: CASSFPGTGEEQYF. In nucleotides, the CDR3 is TGTGCCAGCAGTTTCCCCGGGACAGGGGAAGAGCAGTACTTC. The chain couples TRBV27 to TRBJ2-7, with 10 bases identical to TRBD1. The CDR3 spans 14 residues. The J segment lost 7 bases and the V segment lost 3 bases, leaving 6 bases of the junction unmatched. Per the germline V gene, CDR1 is MNHEY and CDR2 is SMNVEV (reference sequence).